This T cell receptor (beta chain) was recovered during a study of beta chain features in type 1 diabetes. This clone showed up just a few times. Its antigen is currently unknown. Researchers reported sorting CD4+ naive, central memory, regulatory and stem cell-like memory cells via CD45RO/CCR7/CD25/CD127/CD95/CD27. What was sequenced were expressed TCRB transcripts, since all of the isolated RNA had been reverse transcribed. Method: immunoSEQ multiplex PCR; TCRdb's copy keeps in-frame clones and lacks some. The repertoire holds a few hundred thousand clones, with about 13% as singletons. V lost 11 bases, J lost 3 bases, and 4 bases stayed unmatched. The CDR3 has 13 residues. CDR1 is MDHEN and CDR2 is SYDVKM in the germline V gene. Study-wide results and caveats: In all four CD4+ subsets, TCRB CDR3 length was significantly, moderately reduced in type 1 diabetes. There was a possibility that cDNA sequencing over-represented cells with high TCR expression.

The clonotype originates from a woman under 30 with type 1 diabetes. Sequencing was performed on naive CD4+ T cells from blood. The rearrangement uses TRBV28 and TRBJ2-1, with TRBD2 matching 10 bases. The CDR3: CASGLAVYNEQFF. CDR3 DNA sequence: TGTGCCTCTGGACTAGCGGTCTACAATGAGCAGTTCTTC.